This TCR beta chain is from a study of PD-1 blockade in classical Hodgkin lymphoma. Study-level findings and limits: The study reported lower baseline TCR diversity in newly diagnosed patients than in healthy donors. The repertoire differences lack a defined cause, possibly disease activity or prior therapy.

Time point: newly diagnosed, previously untreated cHL patient sample. It was by magnetic negative selection that CD4+ T cells were purified from thawed PBMCs. What served as comparison were PBMCs in newly diagnosed, untreated classical Hodgkin lymphoma. Profiled with immunoSEQ multiplex PCR; TCRdb holds only in-frame clones, not every one. The sample contains some 30,000 clones, about 88% of which appear only once. Unmatched junction bases numbered 5, after V lost 6 bases and J lost 1 base. The germline gives CDR1 SEHNR, CDR2 FQNEAQ (reference sequence). CDR3 length equals 15 residues. With regard to this clone: Its specificity is unknown.

Specimen: CD4+ T cells from blood. V is TRBV7-9 and J is TRBJ2-1; 8 bases are shared with TRBD2. This clonotype was obtained from a human donor with classical Hodgkin lymphoma. As DNA, the CDR3 is TGTGCCAGCAGAACCGGGACTAGGTCCTACAATGAGCAGTTCTTC. Its protein is CASRTGTRSYNEQFF.